What follows are 10 T cell receptor beta chains derived from one specimen sequenced in a study of blood T cell dynamics during melanoma immunotherapy (dated by TCRdb to about 2020). The intended sense of this specimen's time point label: pre-treatment baseline. The library was made by the immunoSEQ multiplex PCR assay. What TCRdb holds here is the immuneACCESS table cut down to in-frame rearrangements. Part of the clones is not present; checked against another copy, under half of the missing clones reflect an unresolved V gene, and the others are unexplained. In all, the sample holds fewer than 8,000 clones, and around nine tenths of those were seen once. Around 12% of the sample belongs to the ten largest clones. The starting material was cell-free DNA from blood, obtained from a patient treated with checkpoint blockade. What this sample's cell subset or site label stands for: plasma cell-free DNA. The receptors stem from a human donor with melanoma.

The genes are TRBV28 and TRBJ1-5, with a weak D call TRBD1 (6 bases). CDR3 length: 14 residues. Germline V lookup: CDR1 MDHEN, CDR2 SYDVKM. Trimming shortened V by 10 bases and J by 6 bases, and 19 bases separated the two germline ends. Written as DNA, the CDR3 is TGTGCCACTCTAGGGGGGGTTGGTTTTCAGCCCCAGCATTTT. This gives the protein CATLGGVGFQPQHF.

This clone was counted between two and nine times. The gene calls are TRBV30 and TRBJ1-1; D is unclear. V dropped 0 bases and J dropped 0 bases, with 14 bases sitting between them. This CDR3 region has 16 residues. Germline assignment: CDR1 GTSNPN and CDR2 SVGIG (reference sequence). CDR3 DNA: TGTGCCTGGAGTGTACTGGGGAGACCCTTGAACACTGAAGCTTTCTTT. Encoded protein: CAWSVLGRPLNTEAFF.

The chain carries TRBV7-9 and TRBJ2-2; D remains unclear. The CDR3 totals 14 residues. CDR1 and CDR2 (germline): SEHNR, FQNEAQ (reference sequence). V was cut by 5 bases and J by 7 bases, with 14 bases left in between. The CDR3 nucleotides are TGTGCCAGCAGCCGTCAGGTGTTTGGCGGGGAGCTGTTTTTT. Translating gives CASSRQVFGGELFF. Variable domain in full (rest from reference TRBV7-9 and TRBJ2-2): DTGVSQNPRHKITKRGQNVTFRCDPISEHNRLYWYRQTLGQGPEFLTYFQNEAQLEKSRLLSDRFSAERPKGSFSTLEIQRTEQGDSAMYLCASSRQVFGGELFFGEGSRLTVL.

This chain uses TRBV7-2 with TRBJ1-1; D is perhaps TRBD1 (5 bases). The CDR3 extends over 15 amino acids. Trimming took off 5 bases at V and 1 base at J, with 14 bases between the two ends. Germline V gene sequence: CDR1 SGHTA, CDR2 FQGNSA. CDR3 nucleotides: TGTGCCAGCAGCCTTGCCCTAGGACAGAACACTGAAGCTTTCTTT. Encoded protein: CASSLALGQNTEAFF.

With respect to this clone: The junction does not match germline at one end; this may be a read error. The chain employs TRBV7-2 and TRBJ2-2; TRBD1 or TRBD2 may be the D gene (5 bases each). Germline CDR1 reads SGHTA; CDR2 reads FQGNSA. The CDR3 is made up of 14 amino acids. The CDR3 DNA sequence: TGTGCCAGCAGCTTAGGGGGGAACACCGGGGAGCTATTTTTT. The encoded protein is CASSLGGNTGELFF.

The rearrangement uses TRBV10-3 and TRBJ2-1, with 8 bases aligning to TRBD1. The trim removed 10 bases at V and 6 bases at J, leaving 11 bases unmatched. This CDR3 is 14 amino acids long. The germline V gene encodes CDR1 ENHRY and CDR2 SYGVKD. The CDR3 reads CATILTGAGNEQFF. For the CDR3, the DNA is TGTGCCACCATATTGACAGGGGCTGGCAATGAGCAGTTCTTC.

CDR3 coding DNA: TGTGCCAGCAGTTGGGGGACCATTTACACAGATACGCAGTATTTT. This sequence encodes CASSWGTIYTDTQYF. This rearrangement joins TRBV6-6 to TRBJ2-3; either TRBD1 or TRBD2 may fit D (5 bases each). V was trimmed by 4 bases and J by 2 bases, leaving 13 bases between them. Germline CDR1 reads MNHNY; CDR2 reads SVGAGI (reference sequence). There are 15 residues in the CDR3.

The gene calls are TRBV7-8 and TRBJ1-4; possibly TRBD1 for D (5 bases). There are 15 residues in the CDR3. V shed 5 bases and J shed 4 bases, with 14 bases lying between them. Looked up from germline, CDR1 is SGHVS and CDR2 is FQNEAQ. This chain's CDR3 is CASSRVRDGNEKLFF. Here the CDR3 DNA reads TGTGCCAGCAGCCGAGTCCGGGACGGTAATGAAAAACTGTTTTTT.

The chain has TRBV19 and TRBJ2-3, with 11 bases aligning to TRBD2. The CDR3 contains 14 residues. V shed 7 bases, J shed 6 bases, and the junction held 6 bases outside the gene matches. Per germline, CDR1 LNHDA and CDR2 SQIVND (reference sequence). CDR3 DNA sequence: TGTGCCAGTAACGCCGGGACTAGCGGCGATACGCAGTATTTT. Residues: CASNAGTSGDTQYF.

The sample holds one count of this clone. The chain joins TRBV5-1 to TRBJ1-6, with 8 bases that match TRBD1. The CDR3 runs 15 residues. The ends lost 4 bases at V and 10 bases at J; junction bases unmatched: 10. Per the germline V gene, CDR1 is SGHRS and CDR2 is YFSETQ. CDR3 in amino acids: CASSGDRPGSSPLHF. The CDR3, as DNA: TGCGCCAGCAGCGGGGACAGGCCCGGGTCGTCACCCCTCCACTTT.